A selection of T cell receptor beta chains follows, all from one sample in a study of response to subunit inactivated influenza vaccine. A single record per CDR3 protein comes from TCRdb applying MiXCR to the RT-PCR reads. The data hold hundreds of thousands of distinct CDR3 sequences, with 10% to 12% observed a single time. This same sample was also taken into another study, of T cells expressing NK-cell markers.

The sample was PBMCs from blood, taken on the day of vaccination. All receptors come from a man aged 45-65 years who received an inactivated influenza vaccine. Both conserved end residues are part of each CDR3. Each record gives: V gene, J gene, D gene, clone size, CDR3 DNA, CDR3 protein. The D gene is left open where the match is weak. Expanded clones are given a class, and other clones once, few, many or no size at all.

>TRBV20-1|TRBJ2-7|.|.
TGCAGTGCTCAATCGCTTCCCGGGACATACGAGCAGTACTTC
CSAQSLPGTYEQYF
>TRBV28|TRBJ1-5|.|few
TGTGCCAGCAGTGCCACGAGCGGGGCGCGAGGTCAGCCCCAGCATTTT
CASSATSGARGQPQHF
>TRBV9|TRBJ1-2|.|few
TGTGCCAGCAGCGGTACGACGGGGGAATCCTATGGCTACACCTTC
CASSGTTGESYGYTF
>TRBV6-5|TRBJ1-1|.|few
TGTGCCAGCAGTTACTCCCAACAGGGATGGACTGAAGCTTTCTTT
CASSYSQQGWTEAFF
>TRBV7-9|TRBJ1-1|.|few
TGTGCCAGCAGCCCCGTTGACGGACCGAACACTGAAGCTTTCTTT
CASSPVDGPNTEAFF
>TRBV12-3/TRBV12-4|TRBJ1-2|TRBD1|few
TGTGCCAGCAGCCGACCAGGGGGCGGCTATGGCTACACCTTC
CASSRPGGGYGYTF
>TRBV12-3/TRBV12-4|TRBJ1-5|.|few
TGTGCCAGCAGTTTAAGTACTAAGCCCCAGCATTTT
CASSLSTKPQHF
>TRBV29-1|TRBJ1-1|.|.
TGCAGCGTTGATGACGGGGGCACTGAAGCTTTCTTT
CSVDDGGTEAFF
>TRBV5-1|TRBJ2-2|TRBD1|few
TGCGCCAGCACGACAGGGGCGAGCGGGGAGCTGTTTTTT
CASTTGASGELFF
>TRBV7-2|TRBJ2-5|.|many
TGTGCCAGCAGCTTAGGGGCAGGGGTAGAGACCCAGTACTTC
CASSLGAGVETQYF
>TRBV30|TRBJ2-5|.|.
TGTGCCTGGAGTCCATTCCGGGGAGAGACCCAGTACTTC
CAWSPFRGETQYF
>TRBV6-2/TRBV6-3|TRBJ2-7|.|.
TGTGCCAGCACTCAGAATATAGCCCGCGAGCAGTACTTC
CASTQNIAREQYF
>TRBV7-3|TRBJ2-2|TRBD2|few
TGTGCCAGCAGCCCACGGACTAGCGGGAGGATGGAGGAGCTGTTTTTT
CASSPRTSGRMEELFF
>TRBV20-1|TRBJ1-1|.|.
TGCAGTGCCGGGGGGCAGCTGAACACTGAAGCTTTCTTT
CSAGGQLNTEAFF
>TRBV28|TRBJ2-5|.|many
TGTGCCAGCAGTTTTTGGAAGACCCAAGAGACCCAGTACTTC
CASSFWKTQETQYF
>TRBV7-8|TRBJ2-1|TRBD2|.
TGTGCCAGCAGCTCACTAGCGGGAGCCGGAAATGAGCAGTTCTTC
CASSSLAGAGNEQFF
>TRBV5-1|TRBJ2-3|.|few
TGCGCCAGCAGCTCCATTATAGGTGCTACGCAGTATTTT
CASSSIIGATQYF
>TRBV14|TRBJ2-7|TRBD2|few
TGTGCCAGCAGCCAGCGCCGGGACTACTCCTACGAGCAGTACTTC
CASSQRRDYSYEQYF
>TRBV7-9|TRBJ2-2|TRBD2|.
TGTGCCAGCAGCACGACTAGCGGGAGTGGTACCGGGGAGCTGTTTTTT
CASSTTSGSGTGELFF
>TRBV3-1|TRBJ2-2|TRBD1|.
TGTGCCACCTCCGGACAGGGCTCGAACACCGGGGAGCTGTTTTTT
CATSGQGSNTGELFF
>TRBV6-5|TRBJ2-3|.|few
TGTGCCAGCAGTTATCCTAGCGGCACAGATACGCAGTATTTT
CASSYPSGTDTQYF
>TRBV5-1|TRBJ1-1|.|few
TGCGCCAGCAGCGGGGGTGGTTTGAACACTGAAGCTTTCTTT
CASSGGGLNTEAFF
>TRBV14|TRBJ2-2|.|.
TGTGCCAGCAGGTCCGGGACACCCACCGGGGAGCTGTTTTTT
CASRSGTPTGELFF
>TRBV7-9|TRBJ2-3|TRBD1|many
TGTGCCAGCACCGAAAGACAGGGGAATCCAGATACGCAGTATTTT
CASTERQGNPDTQYF
>TRBV4-3|TRBJ2-3|.|few
TGCGCCAGCAGCCAAGAGTCCCGCACAGATACGCAGTATTTT
CASSQESRTDTQYF
>TRBV14|TRBJ1-2|.|many
TGTGCCAGCAGCCAAGGCGGCCAGGGCTATGGCTACACCTTC
CASSQGGQGYGYTF
>TRBV20-1|TRBJ1-1|TRBD1|.
TGCAGTGCGGCCGGGACAGTGAACACTGAAGCTTTCTTT
CSAAGTVNTEAFF
>TRBV4-3|TRBJ2-7|.|.
TGCGCCAGCAGCCAAGCAGTCACCAACGAGCAGTACTTC
CASSQAVTNEQYF
>TRBV20-1|TRBJ2-3|.|many
TGCAGTGCTAGAGATCTGAGTGCGGTGCTGGGTACGCAGTATTTT
CSARDLSAVLGTQYF
>TRBV11-2|TRBJ2-1|TRBD2|.
TGTGCCAGCAGCTTAGGGACGAGCGGGAGGGCCAAGTGGTATGAGCAGTTCTTC
CASSLGTSGRAKWYEQFF
>TRBV2|TRBJ2-2|.|.
TGTGCCAGCACGCGCAGCGAAGCGAACACCGGGGAGCTGTTTTTT
CASTRSEANTGELFF
>TRBV6-6|TRBJ2-3|.|.
TGTGCCAGCAGTTACTACCGCGGGGATACGCAGTATTTT
CASSYYRGDTQYF
>TRBV4-3|TRBJ2-1|.|few
TGCGCCAGCAGCCAAGAGTTGGCGGCCGGAGGTTTACGGCAGTTCTTC
CASSQELAAGGLRQFF
>TRBV7-9|TRBJ2-7|.|few
TGTGCCAGCAGCACAACATACGTCTACGAGCAGTACTTC
CASSTTYVYEQYF
>TRBV27|TRBJ2-3|TRBD1|.
TGTGCCAGCAGTTTTCGGGACAGAACAGATACGCAGTATTTT
CASSFRDRTDTQYF
>TRBV5-6|TRBJ2-3|TRBD2|few
TGTGCCAGCAGGAATAGCGGGACTAGCACAGATACGCAGTATTTT
CASRNSGTSTDTQYF
>TRBV28|TRBJ1-4|.|.
TGTGCCAGCACCGCCGGGGGTGAAAAACTGTTTTTT
CASTAGGEKLFF
>TRBV2|TRBJ2-5|TRBD1|few
TGTGCCAGCAGTGAGGGGACAGGGGGCGACCGCACCCAGTACTTC
CASSEGTGGDRTQYF
>TRBV5-5|TRBJ1-1|.|.
TGTGCCAGCAGCTTTTCACATCTTCTTGAAGCTTTCTTT
CASSFSHLLEAFF
>TRBV7-9|TRBJ2-7|TRBD1|.
TGTGCCAGCAGCTTAGTCGGGACAGGGGAGATTGAGCAGTACTTC
CASSLVGTGEIEQYF
>TRBV5-1|TRBJ2-5|.|many
TGCGCCAGCGGCAGGACTCAAGAGACCCAGTACTTC
CASGRTQETQYF
>TRBV6-2/TRBV6-3|TRBJ2-7|TRBD2|many
TGTGCCAGCAGTTACCAGGCCCCTAGCGGGAATTACAAGGCCCTCTACGAGCAGTACTTC
CASSYQAPSGNYKALYEQYF
>TRBV5-1|TRBJ2-3|TRBD2|.
TGCGCCAGCAGCTCGGGACTACAGAGCACAGATACGCAGTATTTT
CASSSGLQSTDTQYF
>TRBV6-6|TRBJ1-2|.|.
TGTGCCAGCAGTTACATGGGACTTGATGGCTACACCTTC
CASSYMGLDGYTF
>TRBV5-1|TRBJ2-3|TRBD2|.
TGCGCCAGCAGCATCCCTAGCGGGGGGGGTCAAGATACGCAGTATTTT
CASSIPSGGGQDTQYF